The 3 T cell receptor beta chains given below trace back to one sample, sequenced in a study of cytomegalovirus exposure and HLA in healthy donors. Vbeta (60) and Jbeta (13) primers were used in the PCR. Sequenced by immunoSEQ multiplex PCR; TCRdb stores in-frame clones only, minus some. This table holds about 76,000 clones, just over 70% found once. Sequenced: PBMCs. All receptors come from a man in his fifties or sixties in good health and CMV-seropositive.

The chain uses TRBV25-1 and TRBJ1-1, with D uncertain. The ends were cut back, 10 bases at V and 8 bases at J, with 14 bases in the middle. Germline CDR1 MGHDK, CDR2 SYGVNS. CDR3 length: 11 amino acids. CDR3 residues: CAIGEEEEAFF. CDR3 DNA sequence: TGTGCCATCGGGGAGGAGGAGGAAGCTTTCTTT.

The rearrangement links TRBV6-6 to TRBJ2-2, with 7 bases matching TRBD2. The CDR3 has 16 amino acids. Germline V lookup: CDR1 MNHNY, CDR2 SVGAGI (reference sequence). V trimming: 4 bases; J trimming: 0 bases; junction bases outside the gene matches: 5. The CDR3: CASSLYLAANTGELFF. As DNA, the CDR3 is TGTGCCAGCAGTTTGTATCTAGCGGCGAACACCGGGGAGCTGTTTTTT.

This clone was seen only a few times. In nucleotides, the CDR3 is TGTGCCAGCAGTGAAGGGACGGGGGGTCCCTTCAATGAAAAACTGTTTTTT. Protein product: CASSEGTGGPFNEKLFF. The chain recombines TRBV25-1 with TRBJ1-4, with D perhaps TRBD1 (5 bases). The CDR3 covers 17 residues. Germline V gene sequence: CDR1 MGHDK, CDR2 SYGVNS. Trimming shortened V by 2 bases and J by 5 bases, and 18 bases separated the two germline ends.